This TCR beta chain was obtained from a study of low-dose radiotherapy and immunotherapy resistance in tumors. About the study: Patients took 300 mg oral aspirin daily for four cycles from cycle 1 day 1.

As for time point: after trial treatment. The treatment was: LDRT plus nivolumab, ipilimumab, low-dose cyclophosphamide and aspirin (RACIN trial). V shed 6 bases, J shed 7 bases, and the junction held 5 bases outside the gene matches. Germline CDR1 and CDR2: DFQATT and SNEGSKA (reference sequence). The CDR3 is 13 residues long. Priming of first-strand cDNA relied on TRAV- and TRBV-specific primers (covering alpha and beta chains). TCRs were amplified for 20 to 25 PCR cycles with a constant-region primer and V-primer adapter. mRNA that had been isolated underwent amplification through in vitro transcription. Each CDR3 protein is one row after TCRdb ran MiXCR on the reads. The sample contains under 90,000 distinct CDR3 sequences, over 15% of which appear only once.

The clonotype comes from a male donor with prostate cancer. The sample in question was PBMCs, obtained after low-dose radiotherapy plus immunotherapy. The chain is built from TRBV20-1 and TRBJ2-1, with 11 bases lining up with TRBD2. The chain's CDR3 is CSAPLAGVNEQFF. The CDR3 coding sequence is TGCAGTGCACCACTAGCGGGAGTGAATGAGCAGTTCTTC.